This T cell receptor (beta chain) comes out of a study of OX40 agonist ivuxolimab in advanced cancers. This CDR3 is built from 15 residues. Looked up from germline, CDR1 is SGHTA and CDR2 is FQGTGA. Trimming removed 2 bases from V and 6 bases from J, with 15 bases in between. The repertoire was sequenced with immunoSEQ multiplex PCR; TCRdb's copy has only in-frame clones and lacks some. The table has 20,000 to 25,000 clones, around four fifths seen once. The input for sequencing was CD4+ or CD8+ T cells sorted from blood, taken in a trial of the OX40 agonist ivuxolimab. The genes are TRBV7-3 and TRBJ2-3, with D maybe TRBD2 (5 bases). The clonotype was recovered from an adult with an advanced solid tumor such as melanoma, head and neck, liver or kidney cancer. CDR3 region: CASSLGLAGVDTQYF. In DNA form, the CDR3 reads TGTGCCAGCAGCTTAGGGCTAGCTGGGGTTGATACGCAGTATTTT.